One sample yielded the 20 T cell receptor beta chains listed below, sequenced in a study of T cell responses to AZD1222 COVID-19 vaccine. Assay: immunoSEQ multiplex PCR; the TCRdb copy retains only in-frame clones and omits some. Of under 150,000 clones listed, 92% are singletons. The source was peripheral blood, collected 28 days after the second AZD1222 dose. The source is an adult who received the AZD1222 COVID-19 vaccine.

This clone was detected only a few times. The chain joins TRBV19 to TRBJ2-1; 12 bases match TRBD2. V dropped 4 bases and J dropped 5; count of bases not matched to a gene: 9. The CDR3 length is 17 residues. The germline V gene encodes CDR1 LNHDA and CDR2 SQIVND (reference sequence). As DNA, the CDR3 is TGTGCCAGTAGTACCGGGACTAGCGGGTACCTTGACAATGAGCAGTTCTTC. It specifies CASSTGTSGYLDNEQFF.

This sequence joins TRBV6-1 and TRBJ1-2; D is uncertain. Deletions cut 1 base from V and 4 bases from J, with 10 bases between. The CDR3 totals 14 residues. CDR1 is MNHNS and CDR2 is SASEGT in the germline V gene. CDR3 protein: CASSEVWDVYGYTF. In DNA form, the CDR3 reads TGTGCCAGCAGTGAAGTCTGGGATGTCTATGGCTACACCTTC.

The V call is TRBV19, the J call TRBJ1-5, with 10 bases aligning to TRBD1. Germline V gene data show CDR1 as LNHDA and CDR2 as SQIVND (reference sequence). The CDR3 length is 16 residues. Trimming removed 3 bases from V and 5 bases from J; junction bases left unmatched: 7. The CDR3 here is CASSMDRQGADQPQHF. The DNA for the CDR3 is TGTGCCAGTAGTATGGACAGACAGGGGGCTGATCAGCCCCAGCATTTT.

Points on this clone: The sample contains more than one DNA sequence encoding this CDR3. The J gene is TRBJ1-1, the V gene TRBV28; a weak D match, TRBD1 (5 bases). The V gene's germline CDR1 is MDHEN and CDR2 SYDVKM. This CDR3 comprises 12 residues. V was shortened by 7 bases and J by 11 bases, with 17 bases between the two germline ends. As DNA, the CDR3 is TGTGCCAGCAATCTAAACGGGGGAGATGCTTTCTTT. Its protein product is CASNLNGGDAFF.

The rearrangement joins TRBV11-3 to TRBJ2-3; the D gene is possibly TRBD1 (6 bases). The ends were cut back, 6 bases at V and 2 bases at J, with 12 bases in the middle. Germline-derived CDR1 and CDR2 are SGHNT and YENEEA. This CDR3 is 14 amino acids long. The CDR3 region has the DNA TGTGCCAGCAGACTGAGGACAGACACAGATACGCAGTATTTT. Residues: CASRLRTDTDTQYF.

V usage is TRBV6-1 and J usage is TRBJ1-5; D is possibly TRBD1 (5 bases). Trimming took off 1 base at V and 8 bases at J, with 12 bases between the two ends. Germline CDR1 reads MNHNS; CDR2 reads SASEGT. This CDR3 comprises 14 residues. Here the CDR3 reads CASSEGGARKPQHF. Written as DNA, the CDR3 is TGTGCCAGCAGTGAAGGCGGGGCGCGTAAGCCCCAGCATTTT.

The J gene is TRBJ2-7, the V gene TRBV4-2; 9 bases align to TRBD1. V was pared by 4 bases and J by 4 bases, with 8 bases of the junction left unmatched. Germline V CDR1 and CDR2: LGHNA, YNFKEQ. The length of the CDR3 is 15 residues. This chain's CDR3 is CASSLNRDRAYEQYF. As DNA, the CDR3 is TGTGCCAGCAGCCTAAATAGGGACAGGGCTTACGAGCAGTACTTC.

This CDR3 is CASSPRANTEAFF. Written as DNA, the CDR3 is TGTGCCAGCAGCCCCAGGGCGAACACTGAAGCTTTCTTT. The chain links TRBV6-5 to TRBJ1-1, with a possible D match to TRBD1 (5 bases). Germline CDR1 reads MNHEY; CDR2 reads SVGAGI. V dropped 6 bases and J dropped 1 base, with 9 bases sitting between them. The CDR3 is 13 residues long.

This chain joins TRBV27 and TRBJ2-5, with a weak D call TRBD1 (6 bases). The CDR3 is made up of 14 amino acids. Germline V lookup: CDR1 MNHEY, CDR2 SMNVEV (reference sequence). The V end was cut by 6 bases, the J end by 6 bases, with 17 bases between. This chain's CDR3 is CASRRESGAQTQYF. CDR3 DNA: TGTGCCAGCAGAAGAGAGTCAGGGGCCCAGACCCAGTACTTC.

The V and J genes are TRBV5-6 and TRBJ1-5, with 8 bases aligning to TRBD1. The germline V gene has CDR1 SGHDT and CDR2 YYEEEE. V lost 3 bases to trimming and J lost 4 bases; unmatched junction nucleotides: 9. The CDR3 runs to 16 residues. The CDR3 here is CASSYSDRVENQPQHF. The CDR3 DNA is TGTGCCAGCAGCTACTCGGACAGGGTAGAAAATCAGCCCCAGCATTTT.

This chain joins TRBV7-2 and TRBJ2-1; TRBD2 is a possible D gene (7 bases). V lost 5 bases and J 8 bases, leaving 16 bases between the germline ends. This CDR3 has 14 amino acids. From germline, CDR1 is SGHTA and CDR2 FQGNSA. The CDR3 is CASSPWGGRHEQFF. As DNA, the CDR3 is TGTGCCAGCAGCCCCTGGGGGGGGCGGCATGAGCAGTTCTTC.

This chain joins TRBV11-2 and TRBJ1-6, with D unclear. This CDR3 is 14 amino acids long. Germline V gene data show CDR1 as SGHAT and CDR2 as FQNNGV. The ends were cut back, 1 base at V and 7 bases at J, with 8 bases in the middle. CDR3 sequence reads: CASSLGNLNSPLHF. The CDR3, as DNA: TGTGCCAGCAGCTTAGGCAATCTCAATTCACCCCTCCACTTT.

The CDR3 loop reads CASSQDWRQGYEQYF. The CDR3 DNA reads TGCGCCAGCAGCCAAGATTGGAGACAGGGTTACGAGCAGTACTTC. This rearrangement joins TRBV4-3 to TRBJ2-7; 7 bases are a match to TRBD1. CDR3 size: 15 residues. Germline lookup yields CDR1 LGHNA and CDR2 YSLEER. With V trimmed by 0 bases and J by 4 bases, 6 bases remained unmatched.

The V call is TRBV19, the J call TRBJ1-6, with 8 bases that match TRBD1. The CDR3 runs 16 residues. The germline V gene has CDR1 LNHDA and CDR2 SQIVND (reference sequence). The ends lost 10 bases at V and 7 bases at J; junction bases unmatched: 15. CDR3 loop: CATRTGYLHENSPLHF. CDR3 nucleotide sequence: TGTGCCACCCGGACAGGGTACCTCCACGAGAATTCACCCCTCCACTTT. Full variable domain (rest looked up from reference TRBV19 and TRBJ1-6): DGGITQSPKYLFRKEGQNVTLSCEQNLNHDAMYWYRQDPGQGLRLIYYSQIVNDFQKGDIAEGYSVSREKKESFPLTVTSAQKNPTAFYLCATRTGYLHENSPLHFGNGTRLTVT.

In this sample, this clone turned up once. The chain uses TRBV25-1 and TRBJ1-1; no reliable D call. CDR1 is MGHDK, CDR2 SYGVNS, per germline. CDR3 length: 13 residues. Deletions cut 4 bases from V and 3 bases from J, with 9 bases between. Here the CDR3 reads CASSGSLYTEAFF. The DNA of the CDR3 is TGTGCCAGCAGTGGATCCCTTTACACTGAAGCTTTCTTT.

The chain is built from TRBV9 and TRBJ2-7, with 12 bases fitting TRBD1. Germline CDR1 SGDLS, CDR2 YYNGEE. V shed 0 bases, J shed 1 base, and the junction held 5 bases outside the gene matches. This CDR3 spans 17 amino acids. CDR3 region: CASSVAGTGGQSYEQYF. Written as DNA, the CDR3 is TGTGCCAGCAGCGTAGCTGGGACAGGGGGCCAGTCCTACGAGCAGTACTTC.

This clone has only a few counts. CDR3 loop: CASSRSPYGYTF. CDR3 DNA: TGTGCCAGCAGCCGCAGCCCGTATGGCTACACCTTC. V and J are TRBV11-2 and TRBJ1-2; D remains unclear. The germline CDR1 and CDR2 sequences are SGHAT and FQNNGV. The CDR3 covers 12 residues. The V and J ends lost 5 bases and 5 bases respectively, with 9 bases between them.

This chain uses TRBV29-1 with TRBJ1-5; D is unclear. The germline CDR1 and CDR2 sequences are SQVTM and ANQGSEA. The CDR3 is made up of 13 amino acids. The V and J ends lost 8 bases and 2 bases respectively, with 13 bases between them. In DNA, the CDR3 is TGCAGCCTTCGGAGGTTTTGCAATCAGCCCCAGCATTTT. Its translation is CSLRRFCNQPQHF. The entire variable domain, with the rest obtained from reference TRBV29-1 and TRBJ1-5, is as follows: SAVISQKPSRDICQRGTSLTIQCQVDSQVTMMFWYRQQPGQSLTLIATANQGSEATYESGFVIDKFPISRPNLTFSTLTVSNMSPEDSSIYLCSLRRFCNQPQHFGDGTRLSIL.

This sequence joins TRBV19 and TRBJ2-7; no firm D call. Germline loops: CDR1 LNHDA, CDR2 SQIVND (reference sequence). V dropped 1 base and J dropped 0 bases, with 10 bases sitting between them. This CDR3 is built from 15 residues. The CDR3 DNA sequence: TGTGCCAGTAGTATAGCAGGCTCTCTCTCCTACGAGCAGTACTTC. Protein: CASSIAGSLSYEQYF. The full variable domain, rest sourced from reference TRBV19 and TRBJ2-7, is DGGITQSPKYLFRKEGQNVTLSCEQNLNHDAMYWYRQDPGQGLRLIYYSQIVNDFQKGDIAEGYSVSREKKESFPLTVTSAQKNPTAFYLCASSIAGSLSYEQYFGPGTRLTVT.

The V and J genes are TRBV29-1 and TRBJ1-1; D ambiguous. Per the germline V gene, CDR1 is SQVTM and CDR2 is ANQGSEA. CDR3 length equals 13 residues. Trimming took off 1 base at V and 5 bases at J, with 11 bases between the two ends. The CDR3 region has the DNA TGCAGCGTTGAAGCGGGAGGTCGAACTGAAGCTTTCTTT. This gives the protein CSVEAGGRTEAFF.